This TCR beta chain was captured by sequencing in a study of human T cells and chemical hapten exposure. One entry per CDR3 protein results from TCRdb running MiXCR on the RACE reads. The sample yields 95,000 or so distinct CDR3 sequences, about 10% seen once. Per germline, CDR1 LNHDA and CDR2 SQIVND (reference sequence). The CDR3 consists of 14 residues. Trimming removed 3 bases at V and 6 bases at J, with 12 bases between. As to time point: patch test 2, 6 weeks after DPC sensitization. Treatment specified: therapeutic diphenylcyclopropenone sensitization with weekly scalp DPC. The V call is TRBV19, the J call TRBJ2-1, with D maybe TRBD1 (7 bases). This sequence was found in a woman aged 40 to 50 with alopecia areata. Some clones in this sample may be carry-over from other donors' samples. The specimen comprised whole blood, sampled in connection with sensitization to the hapten diphenylcyclopropenone (DPC). The CDR3 loop is CASSIPEGANEQFF. In DNA form, the CDR3 reads TGTGCCAGTAGTATCCCGGAGGGGGCCAATGAGCAGTTCTTC.